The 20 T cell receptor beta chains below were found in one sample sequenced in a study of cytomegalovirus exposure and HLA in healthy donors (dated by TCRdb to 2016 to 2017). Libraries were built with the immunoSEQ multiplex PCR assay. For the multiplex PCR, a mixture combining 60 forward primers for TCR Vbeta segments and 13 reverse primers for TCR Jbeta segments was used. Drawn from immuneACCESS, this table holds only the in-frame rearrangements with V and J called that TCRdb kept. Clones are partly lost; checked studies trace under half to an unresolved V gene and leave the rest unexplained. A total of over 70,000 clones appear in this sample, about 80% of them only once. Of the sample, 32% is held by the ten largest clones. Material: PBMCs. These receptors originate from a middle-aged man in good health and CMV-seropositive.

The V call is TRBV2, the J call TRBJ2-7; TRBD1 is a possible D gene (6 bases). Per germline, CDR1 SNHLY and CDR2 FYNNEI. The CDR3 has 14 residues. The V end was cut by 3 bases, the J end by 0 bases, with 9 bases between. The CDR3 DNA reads TGTGCCAGCAGTGACACAGGGAGCTCCTACGAGCAGTACTTC. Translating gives CASSDTGSSYEQYF.

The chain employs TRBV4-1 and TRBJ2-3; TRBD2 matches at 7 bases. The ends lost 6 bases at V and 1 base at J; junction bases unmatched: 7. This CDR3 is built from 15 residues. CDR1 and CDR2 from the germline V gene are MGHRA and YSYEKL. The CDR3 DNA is TGCGCCAGCAGTCCTAGCGGTTCGCGCACAGATACGCAGTATTTT. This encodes CASSPSGSRTDTQYF.

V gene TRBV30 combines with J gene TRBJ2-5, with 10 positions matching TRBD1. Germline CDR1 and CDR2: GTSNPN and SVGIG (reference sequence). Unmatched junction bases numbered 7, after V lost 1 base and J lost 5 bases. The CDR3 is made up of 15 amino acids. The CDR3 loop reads CAWSGGTGEWETQYF. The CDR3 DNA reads TGTGCCTGGAGTGGGGGGACAGGGGAATGGGAGACCCAGTACTTC.

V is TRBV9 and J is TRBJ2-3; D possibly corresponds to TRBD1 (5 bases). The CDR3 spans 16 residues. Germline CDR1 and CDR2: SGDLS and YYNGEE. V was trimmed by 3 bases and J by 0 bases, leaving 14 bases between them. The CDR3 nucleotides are TGTGCCAGCAGCGCTCCCCTGGGGCCTAGCACAGATACGCAGTATTTT. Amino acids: CASSAPLGPSTDTQYF.

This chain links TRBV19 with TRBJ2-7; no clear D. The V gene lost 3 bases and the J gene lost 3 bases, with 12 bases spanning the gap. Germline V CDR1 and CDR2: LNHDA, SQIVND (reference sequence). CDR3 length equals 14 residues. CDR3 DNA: TGTGCCAGTAGTATGGGCTCTCCAGACTACGAGCAGTACTTC. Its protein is CASSMGSPDYEQYF.

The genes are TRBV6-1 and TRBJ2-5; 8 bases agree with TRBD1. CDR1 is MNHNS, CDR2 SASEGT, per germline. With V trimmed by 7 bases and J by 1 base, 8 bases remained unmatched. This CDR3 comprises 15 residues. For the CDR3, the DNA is TGTGCCAGCACCCTAGGACAGGGCCTCCAAGAGACCCAGTACTTC. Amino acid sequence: CASTLGQGLQETQYF.

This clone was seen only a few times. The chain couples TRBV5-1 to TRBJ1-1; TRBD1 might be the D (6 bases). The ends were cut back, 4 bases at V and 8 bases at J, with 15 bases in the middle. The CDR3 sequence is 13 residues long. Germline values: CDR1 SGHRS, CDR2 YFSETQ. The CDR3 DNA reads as TGCGCCAGCAGCCTGGGGGGCGCCCCCGAAGCTTTCTTT. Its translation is CASSLGGAPEAFF.

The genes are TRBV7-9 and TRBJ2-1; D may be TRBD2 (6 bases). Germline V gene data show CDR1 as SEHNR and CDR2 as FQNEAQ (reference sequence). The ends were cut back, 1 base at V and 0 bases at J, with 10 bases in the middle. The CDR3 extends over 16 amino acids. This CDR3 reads CASSLDAGSSYNEQFF. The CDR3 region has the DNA TGTGCCAGCAGCTTAGACGCGGGAAGCTCCTACAATGAGCAGTTCTTC.

CDR3 DNA: TGTGCCAGCAGCGACGTGCGACTAGAAGAGACCCAGTACTTC. Protein sequence: CASSDVRLEETQYF. The chain uses TRBV7-9 and TRBJ2-5, with TRBD2 as a possible D gene (6 bases). Trimming cost V 5 bases and J 3 bases, with 13 bases left between them. Germline assignment: CDR1 SEHNR and CDR2 FQNEAQ (reference sequence). The CDR3 is 14 amino acids. The full variable domain, rest sourced from reference TRBV7-9 and TRBJ2-5, is DTGVSQNPRHKITKRGQNVTFRCDPISEHNRLYWYRQTLGQGPEFLTYFQNEAQLEKSRLLSDRFSAERPKGSFSTLEIQRTEQGDSAMYLCASSDVRLEETQYFGPGTRLLVL.

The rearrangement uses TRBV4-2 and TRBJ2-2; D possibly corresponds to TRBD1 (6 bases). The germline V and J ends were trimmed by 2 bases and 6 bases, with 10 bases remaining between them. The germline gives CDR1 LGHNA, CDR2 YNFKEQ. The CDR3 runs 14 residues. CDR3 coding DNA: TGTGCCAGCAGCCAAACAGGGACCCCCGGGGAGCTGTTTTTT. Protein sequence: CASSQTGTPGELFF.

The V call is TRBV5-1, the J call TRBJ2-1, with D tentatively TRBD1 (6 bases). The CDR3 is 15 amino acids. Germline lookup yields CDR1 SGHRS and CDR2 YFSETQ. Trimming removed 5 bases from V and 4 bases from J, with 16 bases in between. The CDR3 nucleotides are TGCGCCAGCAGAGGACAGTCCCAAAGGTACAATGAGCAGTTCTTC. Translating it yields CASRGQSQRYNEQFF.

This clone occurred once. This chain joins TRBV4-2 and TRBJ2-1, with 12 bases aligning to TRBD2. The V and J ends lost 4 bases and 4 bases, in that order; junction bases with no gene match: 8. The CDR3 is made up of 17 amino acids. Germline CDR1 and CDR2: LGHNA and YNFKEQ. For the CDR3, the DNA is TGTGCCAGCAGCCCAGGACGGACTAGCGGGGTTTACAATGAGCAGTTCTTC. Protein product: CASSPGRTSGVYNEQFF.

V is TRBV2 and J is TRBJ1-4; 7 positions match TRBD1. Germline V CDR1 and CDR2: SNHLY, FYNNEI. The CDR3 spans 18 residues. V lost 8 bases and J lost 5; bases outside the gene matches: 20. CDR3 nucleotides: TGTGCCAGCCGCAGGGGGACCGGTAACAGGGCAAAGAATGAAAAACTGTTTTTT. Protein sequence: CASRRGTGNRAKNEKLFF.

The CDR3 loop is CASTSTGGNEAFF. In DNA form, the CDR3 reads TGTGCCAGCACATCTACAGGGGGGAATGAAGCTTTCTTT. The chain combines TRBV18 with TRBJ1-1; 8 bases align to TRBD1. The germline V gene has CDR1 KGHSH and CDR2 LQKENI. J lost 7 bases, V lost 8 bases, and 9 bases had no gene match. The length of the CDR3 is 13 residues. Variable domain in full (rest from reference TRBV18 and TRBJ1-1): NAGVMQNPRHLVRRRGQEARLRCSPMKGHSHVYWYRQLPEEGLKFMVYLQKENIIDESGMPKERFSAEFPKEGPSILRIQQVVRGDSAAYFCASTSTGGNEAFFGQGTRLTVV.

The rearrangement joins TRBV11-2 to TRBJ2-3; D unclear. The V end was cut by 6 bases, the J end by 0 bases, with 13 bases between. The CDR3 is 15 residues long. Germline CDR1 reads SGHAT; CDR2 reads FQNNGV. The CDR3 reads CASSPISRSTDTQYF. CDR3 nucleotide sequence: TGTGCCAGCAGTCCCATCTCTAGAAGCACAGATACGCAGTATTTT.

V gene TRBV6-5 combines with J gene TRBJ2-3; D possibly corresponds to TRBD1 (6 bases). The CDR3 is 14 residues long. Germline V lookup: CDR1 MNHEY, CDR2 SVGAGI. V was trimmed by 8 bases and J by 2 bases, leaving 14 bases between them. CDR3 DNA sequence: TGTGCCAGCGGCAGACAGGTCCTCACAGATACGCAGTATTTT. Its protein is CASGRQVLTDTQYF.

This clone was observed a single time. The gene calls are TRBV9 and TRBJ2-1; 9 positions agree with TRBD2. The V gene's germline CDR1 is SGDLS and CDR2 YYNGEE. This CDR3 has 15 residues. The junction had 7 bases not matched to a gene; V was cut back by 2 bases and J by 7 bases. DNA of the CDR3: TGTGCCAGCAGCGTTTTGCTAGCGGGAAGGAATGAGCAGTTCTTC. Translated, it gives CASSVLLAGRNEQFF.

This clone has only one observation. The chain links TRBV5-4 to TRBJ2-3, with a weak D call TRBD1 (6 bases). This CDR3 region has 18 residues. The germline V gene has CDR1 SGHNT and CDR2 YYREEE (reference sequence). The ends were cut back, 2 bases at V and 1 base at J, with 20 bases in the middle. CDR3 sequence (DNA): TGTGCCAGCAGCTTAAGCCTAGGGGGTGGAGTGGGCACAGATACGCAGTATTTT. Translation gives CASSLSLGGGVGTDTQYF.

The CDR3 nucleotides read TGTGCCAGCGGTCTTAGCGGGAGGTGGGAGCAGTACTTC. Its translation is CASGLSGRWEQYF. The chain links TRBV6-6 to TRBJ2-5; 10 bases match TRBD2. CDR3 size: 13 residues. Germline CDR1 MNHNY, CDR2 SVGAGI (reference sequence). With V trimmed by 8 bases and J by 11 bases, 11 bases remained unmatched.

The CDR3 nucleotides are TGTGCCAGCAGCTATAGAAACTATGGCTACACCTTC. As protein: CASSYRNYGYTF. The rearrangement uses TRBV5-5 and TRBJ1-2; no clear D gene. The CDR3 has 12 residues. Germline V lookup: CDR1 SGHKS, CDR2 YYEKEE (reference sequence). Trimming took 3 bases from V and 2 from J, leaving 5 bases between them.